This entry lists 23 T cell receptor beta chains sequenced from one sample in a study of CD8 T cells in Susac syndrome. The RNA, roughly 0.45 to 1 ug, was put through reverse transcription using random hexamers. TCRdb recomputed calls from the immunoSEQ multiplex PCR reads with MiXCR, one row per CDR3 protein. The table shows 70,000 to 100,000 distinct CDR3 sequences, with around 96% occurring only once. The sequenced sample consisted of CD8+ T cells from PBMCs. These receptors were taken from a human donor with Susac syndrome.

V usage is TRBV5-4 and J usage is TRBJ2-1; D not resolved. With 1 base removed from V and 5 bases from J, the gap between germline ends came to 13 bases. CDR1 and CDR2 from the germline V gene are SGHNT and YYREEE (reference sequence). CDR3 size: 15 residues. As DNA, the CDR3 is TGTGCCAGCAGCTTGATGCGTGGGCCCCACAATGAGCAGTTCTTC. Protein sequence: CASSLMRGPHNEQFF.

The V and J genes are TRBV3-1 and TRBJ2-7; 14 positions agree with TRBD2. Germline V gene data show CDR1 as LGHDT and CDR2 as YNNKEL (reference sequence). This CDR3 is built from 17 residues. The ends lost 4 bases at V and 2 bases at J; junction bases unmatched: 7. The CDR3 region has the DNA TGTGCCAGCAGCCCCGCTGGGGGACTAGCGGGAGCCTACGAGCAGTACTTC. Residues: CASSPAGGLAGAYEQYF.

This sequence joins TRBV4-2 and TRBJ1-6, with TRBD1 identical over 10 bases. V was clipped by 1 base and J by 13 bases; unmatched bases: 7. Looked up from germline, CDR1 is LGHNA and CDR2 is YNFKEQ. CDR3 length equals 15 residues. The CDR3 DNA sequence: TGTGCCAGCAGCCAAGGAGGGACAGGGGATAGGCCCCTCCACTTT. This encodes CASSQGGTGDRPLHF.

The chain carries TRBV4-2 and TRBJ1-2, with D tentatively TRBD1 (6 bases). This CDR3 contains 15 residues. The V gene's germline CDR1 is LGHNA and CDR2 YNFKEQ. Trimming shortened V by 0 bases and J by 4 bases, and 12 bases separated the two germline ends. CDR3 DNA: TGTGCCAGCAGCCAAGATAGAGGGGGATTCTATGGCTACACCTTC. Its translation is CASSQDRGGFYGYTF.

The chain is built from TRBV27 and TRBJ2-1; D is uncertain. V was cut by 7 bases and J by 7 bases, with 11 bases left in between. The CDR3 extends over 12 amino acids. Germline CDR1 is MNHEY and CDR2 is SMNVEV (reference sequence). CDR3 sequence: CASTAMTNEQFF. Here the CDR3 DNA reads TGTGCCAGCACCGCCATGACTAATGAGCAGTTCTTC.

The count of this clonotype is one. This chain uses TRBV7-9 with TRBJ1-5; 9 bases match TRBD1. The CDR3 sequence is 14 residues long. J was trimmed by 5 bases and V by 5 bases; bases with no gene match: 4. The germline V gene has CDR1 SEHNR and CDR2 FQNEAQ (reference sequence). This CDR3 is CASSEGQGYQPQHF. CDR3 in DNA: TGTGCCAGCAGCGAGGGACAGGGATATCAGCCCCAGCATTTT.

V gene TRBV9 combines with J gene TRBJ2-2; D is perhaps TRBD1 or TRBD2 (5 bases each). Germline lookup yields CDR1 SGDLS and CDR2 YYNGEE. V shed 9 bases and J shed 6 bases, with 15 bases lying between them. The CDR3 loop spans 13 amino acids. In nucleotides, the CDR3 is TGTGCCACCGGGACGGGAACTTCCGGGGAGCTGTTTTTT. Amino acid sequence: CATGTGTSGELFF.

The chain joins TRBV6-6 to TRBJ1-1; tentatively, D is TRBD1 (6 bases). Germline-derived CDR1 and CDR2 are MNHNY and SVGAGI (reference sequence). This CDR3 has 15 residues. Trimming pared 6 bases from V and 2 bases from J, leaving 16 bases between. CDR3 residues: CASSQGHLRNTEAFF. The CDR3 coding sequence is TGTGCCAGCAGCCAGGGACATCTAAGAAACACTGAAGCTTTCTTT.

The chain is built from TRBV3-1 and TRBJ2-7; D call uncertain. The CDR3 has 12 amino acids. Germline V gene sequence: CDR1 LGHDT, CDR2 YNNKEL (reference sequence). V gave up 5 bases and J gave up 2 bases, with 7 bases separating them. The CDR3 spells CASSEFTYEQYF. The CDR3 nucleotides read TGTGCCAGCAGCGAGTTTACCTACGAGCAGTACTTC.

Concerning this clonotype itself: Mismatch with germline at one junction end may stem from a read error. The chain recombines TRBV20-1 with TRBJ1-4; a possible D gene is TRBD1 (5 bases). CDR3 length: 8 amino acids. Germline CDR1 reads DFQATT; CDR2 reads SNEGSKA (reference sequence). CDR3 in amino acids: CSARGRYF. The CDR3 DNA follows: TGCAGTGCGCGGGGCAGGTATTTT.

V gene TRBV2 combines with J gene TRBJ1-2; D might be TRBD1 (5 bases). Trimming cost V 0 bases and J 6 bases, with 11 bases left between them. CDR1 and CDR2 from the germline V gene are SNHLY and FYNNEI. The CDR3 is 14 residues long. The CDR3 is CASSEAAGRNGYTF. In DNA form, the CDR3 reads TGTGCCAGCAGTGAAGCAGCAGGGAGGAATGGCTACACCTTC.

The V gene is TRBV6-2 or TRBV6-3, the J gene TRBJ2-3; a possible D gene is TRBD2 (6 bases). Deletions cut 7 bases from V and 3 bases from J, with 14 bases between. Germline-derived CDR1 and CDR2 are MNHEY and SVGEGT. CDR3 length equals 14 residues. The CDR3 nucleotides are TGTGCCAGCACCCTACCGGGAGCGACAGATACGCAGTATTTT. Amino acid sequence: CASTLPGATDTQYF.

The chain recombines TRBV30 with TRBJ2-2; 10 bases are shared with TRBD1. The ends lost 1 base at V and 6 bases at J; junction bases unmatched: 11. The CDR3 extends over 17 amino acids. From germline, CDR1 is GTSNPN and CDR2 SVGIG (reference sequence). The CDR3 region is CAWSEGQGVLVAGELFF. CDR3 sequence (DNA): TGTGCCTGGAGTGAAGGACAGGGGGTTTTGGTTGCCGGGGAGCTGTTTTTT.

The rearrangement joins TRBV7-6 to TRBJ2-5; D is perhaps TRBD1 (5 bases). The V and J ends lost 0 bases and 5 bases respectively, with 10 bases between them. The CDR3 length is 14 residues. Looked up from germline, CDR1 is SGHVS and CDR2 is FNYEAQ. CDR3 sequence (DNA): TGTGCCAGCAGCTTAGCGACAGAAAAGGAGACCCAGTACTTC. Amino acids: CASSLATEKETQYF.

The CDR3 here is CASSVGGGAGEQFF. The CDR3 nucleotides read TGTGCCAGCAGCGTTGGCGGGGGGGCCGGGGAGCAGTTCTTC. The chain carries TRBV9 and TRBJ2-1, with 9 bases aligning to TRBD2. The germline CDR1 and CDR2 sequences are SGDLS and YYNGEE. The CDR3 has 14 residues. J gave up 10 bases and V 2 bases, and 7 bases lay outside the gene matches.

The chain joins TRBV20-1 to TRBJ2-7; D is possibly TRBD2 (6 bases). The CDR3 loop spans 13 amino acids. With 6 bases removed from V and 5 bases from J, the gap between germline ends came to 17 bases. Looked up from germline, CDR1 is DFQATT and CDR2 is SNEGSKA (reference sequence). This chain's CDR3 is CSAVDRGIDEQYV. In DNA form, the CDR3 reads TGCAGTGCAGTGGATCGGGGGATCGACGAGCAGTACGTC.

This chain connects TRBV27 to TRBJ2-6; the D call may be TRBD1 or TRBD2 (5 bases each). From germline, CDR1 is MNHEY and CDR2 SMNVEV (reference sequence). The CDR3 runs to 14 residues. Trimming cost V 4 bases and J 8 bases, with 12 bases left between them. The CDR3 nucleotides are TGTGCCAGCAGTTCGGGGACGGGGCCCAACGTCCTGACTTTC. This encodes CASSSGTGPNVLTF. Full variable domain (outside the CDR3, taken from reference TRBV27 and TRBJ2-6): EAQVTQNPRYLITVTGKKLTVTCSQNMNHEYMSWYRQDPGLGLRQIYYSMNVEVTDKGDVPEGYKVSRKEKRNFPLILESPSPNQTSLYFCASSSGTGPNVLTFGAGSRLTVL.

This chain joins TRBV6-2 or TRBV6-3 and TRBJ2-7; D gene unclear. Germline-derived CDR1 and CDR2 are MNHEY and SVGEGT. CDR3 length: 15 residues. The V gene lost 0 bases and the J gene lost 2 bases, with 11 bases spanning the gap. The CDR3 is CASSYSIRLTYEQYF. As DNA, the CDR3 is TGTGCCAGCAGTTACTCGATAAGGCTGACCTACGAGCAGTACTTC.

V and J are TRBV7-9 and TRBJ2-4; D gene uncertain. Deletions cut 7 bases from V and 0 bases from J, with 10 bases between. The CDR3 spans 14 residues. Per germline, CDR1 SEHNR and CDR2 FQNEAQ (reference sequence). CDR3 DNA sequence: TGTGCCAGCACCTCAGCACTAGCCAAAAACATTCAGTACTTC. It encodes CASTSALAKNIQYF. Full variable domain (rest looked up from reference TRBV7-9 and TRBJ2-4): DTGVSQNPRHKITKRGQNVTFRCDPISEHNRLYWYRQTLGQGPEFLTYFQNEAQLEKSRLLSDRFSAERPKGSFSTLEIQRTEQGDSAMYLCASTSALAKNIQYFGAGTRLSVL.

The V and J genes are TRBV29-1 and TRBJ2-1; no clear D. CDR3 length: 16 amino acids. Germline lookup yields CDR1 SQVTM and CDR2 ANQGSEA. The V end was cut by 3 bases, the J end by 0 bases, with 15 bases between. The CDR3 is CSVEALTYHSYNEQFF. CDR3 nucleotides: TGCAGCGTTGAGGCCCTGACTTACCACTCCTACAATGAGCAGTTCTTC.

This chain joins TRBV6-1 and TRBJ2-1; 13 bases are shared with TRBD2. Germline values: CDR1 MNHNS, CDR2 SASEGT. CDR3 length: 18 amino acids. V was clipped by 3 bases and J by 2 bases; unmatched bases: 7. The CDR3 nucleotides are TGTGCCAGCAGTGAGTCGGGACTAGCGGGAAGTCCCTACAATGAGCAGTTCTTC. Encoded protein: CASSESGLAGSPYNEQFF.

The chain uses TRBV6-5 and TRBJ1-2; D uncertain. This CDR3 is 13 amino acids long. Germline V gene sequence: CDR1 MNHEY, CDR2 SVGAGI. The ends were cut back, 0 bases at V and 0 bases at J, with 2 bases in the middle. DNA for the CDR3: TGTGCCAGCAGTTACTCGGCTAACTATGGCTACACCTTC. It specifies CASSYSANYGYTF.

The chain employs TRBV6-2 or TRBV6-3 and TRBJ1-6; 7 bases match TRBD1. In germline, CDR1 is MNHEY, CDR2 SVGEGT. J gave up 7 bases and V 6 bases, and 9 bases lay outside the gene matches. The CDR3 loop spans 15 amino acids. The CDR3 sequence is CASRPARGTNSPLHF. The CDR3 region has the DNA TGTGCCAGCAGGCCCGCCAGGGGGACCAATTCACCCCTCCACTTT.